These 7 T cell receptor beta chains came from one sample sequenced in a study of cytomegalovirus exposure and HLA in healthy donors. Primers for the PCR totalled 60 Vbeta and 13 Jbeta. The method was immunoSEQ multiplex PCR; TCRdb's version includes in-frame clones alone and lacks a portion of them. This table holds 150,000 or so clones, just under 75% found once. Sequenced: PBMCs. These receptors originate from a woman between 18 and 29 years old in good health and CMV-seronegative.

This chain links TRBV5-1 with TRBJ1-5; TRBD1 aligns across 8 bases. J was trimmed by 6 bases and V by 4 bases; bases with no gene match: 9. Germline CDR1 and CDR2: SGHRS and YFSETQ. The CDR3 extends over 15 amino acids. The CDR3 reads CASSDGTGERQPQHF. As DNA, the CDR3 is TGCGCCAGCAGCGACGGGACAGGTGAGCGTCAGCCCCAGCATTTT.

The chain uses TRBV5-6 and TRBJ2-7; 9 bases are shared with TRBD1. The CDR3 consists of 15 residues. With V trimmed by 4 bases and J by 4 bases, 9 bases remained unmatched. Germline assignment: CDR1 SGHDT and CDR2 YYEEEE. The CDR3 loop reads CASSRDRAGWYEQYV. CDR3 in DNA: TGTGCCAGCAGCCGGGACAGGGCAGGATGGTACGAGCAGTACGTC.

The V and J genes are TRBV9 and TRBJ2-3; 8 bases agree with TRBD1. The length of the CDR3 is 17 residues. V shed 2 bases and J 6 bases; nucleotides not matched to a gene: 14. Germline V gene lookup returns CDR1 SGDLS and CDR2 YYNGEE. CDR3 coding DNA: TGTGCCAGCAGCGTGGCGTCCGGGACAGGTTCATGGGATACGCAGTATTTT. It specifies CASSVASGTGSWDTQYF.

Turning to this clone: The junction shows a germline mismatch at one end, possibly a read error. This sequence joins TRBV7-8 and TRBJ2-5; 9 nucleotides align to TRBD2. The CDR3 runs 17 residues. The V gene's germline CDR1 is SGHVS and CDR2 FQNEAQ. The CDR3 nucleotides read TGTGCCAGCAGCTTAGGGAGGCGGCCTAGCGGGGTGGAGACCCGGTACTTC. Its translation: CASSLGRRPSGVETRYF. The whole variable domain, filled in from reference TRBV7-8 and TRBJ2-5, reads GAGVSQSPRYKVAKRGQDVALRCDPISGHVSLFWYQQALGQGPEFLTYFQNEAQLDKSGLPSDRFFAERPEGSVSTLKIQRTQQEDSAVYLCASSLGRRPSGVETRYFGPGTRLLVL.

This clone was observed a single time. The chain links TRBV2 to TRBJ2-7; 10 bases are a match to TRBD1. The V and J ends lost 5 bases and 3 bases, in that order; junction bases with no gene match: 10. Germline V CDR1 and CDR2: SNHLY, FYNNEI. This CDR3 has 16 amino acids. The DNA for the CDR3 is TGTGCCAGCAGTCGGGGGGGGACAGGGGAGGGCTACGAGCAGTACTTC. This sequence encodes CASSRGGTGEGYEQYF.

Details on this clone: The CDR3 does not close with the conserved phenylalanine or tryptophan, likely indicating a read error. The chain couples TRBV29-1 to TRBJ1-1; D is perhaps TRBD1 (5 bases). V was clipped by 7 bases and J by 3 bases, with 12 bases between them. The CDR3 spans 12 residues. Germline V gene lookup returns CDR1 SQVTM and CDR2 ANQGSEA. The CDR3 is CSALGGYTEAFL. In nucleotides, the CDR3 is TGCAGCGCCTTGGGGGGATACACTGAAGCTTTCCTT.

The gene calls are TRBV15 and TRBJ1-1; the D gene is possibly TRBD1 (5 bases). The CDR3 is 15 amino acids. V was clipped by 0 bases and J by 5 bases, with 13 bases between them. Germline V CDR1 and CDR2: LNHNV, YYDKDF (reference sequence). CDR3 nucleotides: TGTGCCACCAGCAGAGATTCCAGGGTAGGGACTGAAGCTTTCTTT. It specifies CATSRDSRVGTEAFF.